These T cell receptor beta chains were read from a single sample in a study of metastatic and nonmetastatic thyroid tumors. TCRdb re-called the PCR reads with MiXCR. The sample consists of roughly 48,000 clones, about a sixth of them appearing once. The source material was blood. All receptors derive from a female donor with papillary thyroid cancer or a benign thyroid nodule (not recorded which). Some clones in this sample may be carry-over from other donors' samples. Each CDR3 is given with its conserved first and last residue. The D gene is left open where the match is weak. Some rows mark clone size as missing; the rest say once, few, many or name a class of expanded clone.

J gene: TRBJ2-7
D gene: TRBD1
clone size: -
V gene: TRBV30
CDR3 DNA: TGTGCCTGGAGACAGGGGAGCTCCTACGAGCAGTACTTC
CDR3 protein: CAWRQGSSYEQYF

J gene: TRBJ1-1
D gene: -
clone size: -
V gene: TRBV9
CDR3 DNA: TGTGCCAGCAGCGTAGGGTGTGGGGGGAACACTGAAGCTTTCTTT
CDR3 protein: CASSVGCGGNTEAFF

J gene: TRBJ2-7
D gene: TRBD1
clone size: few
V gene: TRBV28
CDR3 DNA: TGTGCCAGCAGTACCCGGGACAGTGTACCCGCTTACGAGCAGTACTTC
CDR3 protein: CASSTRDSVPAYEQYF

J gene: TRBJ2-3
D gene: -
clone size: many
V gene: TRBV11-2
CDR3 DNA: TGTGCCAGCAGCTTAGGGGAAAAAGATACGCAGTATTTT
CDR3 protein: CASSLGEKDTQYF

J gene: TRBJ2-7
D gene: TRBD2
clone size: -
V gene: TRBV11-2
CDR3 DNA: TGTGCCAGCAGCTGGGGGTTAGCGGGAGGTTCATGCTACGAGCAGTACTTC
CDR3 protein: CASSWGLAGGSCYEQYF

J gene: TRBJ1-2
D gene: -
clone size: -
V gene: TRBV28
CDR3 DNA: TGTGCCAGCAGTTTTTTATGGGGCAATAACCATGGCTACACCTTC
CDR3 protein: CASSFLWGNNHGYTF

J gene: TRBJ2-1
D gene: -
clone size: many
V gene: TRBV3-1
CDR3 DNA: TGTGCCAGCAGCCTCTACAATGAGCAGTTCTTC
CDR3 protein: CASSLYNEQFF

J gene: TRBJ2-3
D gene: -
clone size: many
V gene: TRBV4-1
CDR3 DNA: TGCGCCAGCAGCCAACGACAGGGAATTCGGGGGCACACAGATACGCAGTATTTT
CDR3 protein: CASSQRQGIRGHTDTQYF

J gene: TRBJ2-2
D gene: -
clone size: many
V gene: TRBV12-3/TRBV12-4
CDR3 DNA: TGTGCCAGCAGTCCCGGGACGCCAGGGGCCGGGGAGCTGTTTTTT
CDR3 protein: CASSPGTPGAGELFF

J gene: TRBJ2-7
D gene: -
clone size: many
V gene: TRBV19
CDR3 DNA: TGTGCCAGTAGTATAACGGCAGGGGTTTCCTACGAGCAGTACTTC
CDR3 protein: CASSITAGVSYEQYF

J gene: TRBJ2-6
D gene: TRBD2
clone size: many
V gene: TRBV28
CDR3 DNA: TGTGCCAGCAGCACCGGGGCGGGGGGCAGCCCTGGGGCCAACGTCCTGACTTTC
CDR3 protein: CASSTGAGGSPGANVLTF

J gene: TRBJ2-1
D gene: -
clone size: many
V gene: TRBV27
CDR3 DNA: TGTGCCAGCAGTTCACCGGCCCGCTCCTACAATGAGCAGTTCTTC
CDR3 protein: CASSSPARSYNEQFF

J gene: TRBJ1-2
D gene: -
clone size: many
V gene: TRBV3-1
CDR3 DNA: TGTGCCAGCAGCCAAGACCTAGATCGCTACACCTTC
CDR3 protein: CASSQDLDRYTF

J gene: TRBJ2-5
D gene: -
clone size: many
V gene: TRBV5-4
CDR3 DNA: TGTGCCAGCAGCTTGTTCGGGGGCGGGGACCAAGAGACCCAGTACTTC
CDR3 protein: CASSLFGGGDQETQYF

J gene: TRBJ1-1
D gene: -
clone size: many
V gene: TRBV7-9
CDR3 DNA: TGTGCCAGCAGCTTAGTCGCAGGGCGGGCTGAAGCTTTCTTT
CDR3 protein: CASSLVAGRAEAFF

J gene: TRBJ2-1
D gene: TRBD2
clone size: many
V gene: TRBV11-1
CDR3 DNA: TGTGCCAGCAGCTTACCAGCTAGCGGGAGTCCCCATGAGCAGTTCTTC
CDR3 protein: CASSLPASGSPHEQFF

J gene: TRBJ2-1
D gene: TRBD1
clone size: -
V gene: TRBV12-3/TRBV12-4
CDR3 DNA: TGTGCCAGCATAGCATCCGGTACAGGGGTCAATGAGCAGTTCTTC
CDR3 protein: CASIASGTGVNEQFF

J gene: TRBJ2-4
D gene: -
clone size: many
V gene: TRBV4-1
CDR3 DNA: TGCGCCAGCAGCCCACCCCCGGGGTCCTCGGCCAAAAACATTCAGTACTTC
CDR3 protein: CASSPPPGSSAKNIQYF

J gene: TRBJ1-2
D gene: -
clone size: few
V gene: TRBV15
CDR3 DNA: TGTGCCACCAGCAGAGATGTCGGACCTAACTATGGCTACACCTTC
CDR3 protein: CATSRDVGPNYGYTF

J gene: TRBJ1-1
D gene: TRBD1
clone size: medium-sized
V gene: TRBV10-2
CDR3 DNA: TGCGCCAGCAGTGATCGAGACAGGGGTGGAACTGAAGCTTTCTTT
CDR3 protein: CASSDRDRGGTEAFF

J gene: TRBJ2-3
D gene: TRBD2
clone size: many
V gene: TRBV2
CDR3 DNA: TGTGCCAGCAAGTTAGCGGGAAACACAGATACGCAGTATTTT
CDR3 protein: CASKLAGNTDTQYF

J gene: TRBJ1-2
D gene: TRBD1
clone size: medium-sized
V gene: TRBV6-1
CDR3 DNA: TGTGCCAGCAACCGACAGGGGGGATATGGCTACACCTTC
CDR3 protein: CASNRQGGYGYTF

J gene: TRBJ2-1
D gene: -
clone size: many
V gene: TRBV7-3
CDR3 DNA: TGTGCCAGCAGCCCTATGCTAACGCGGGGCAAGTCCTACAATGAGCAGTTCTTC
CDR3 protein: CASSPMLTRGKSYNEQFF

J gene: TRBJ2-7
D gene: TRBD1
clone size: -
V gene: TRBV6-1
CDR3 DNA: TGTGCCAGCAGTGATTTTCGATACAGACAGGGGGCGGGTCACGAGCAGTACTTC
CDR3 protein: CASSDFRYRQGAGHEQYF

J gene: TRBJ2-1
D gene: -
clone size: many
V gene: TRBV28
CDR3 DNA: TGTGCCAGCAGTTTCTCCGGAAGGGGAGTTTACAATGAGCAGTTCTTC
CDR3 protein: CASSFSGRGVYNEQFF

J gene: TRBJ2-7
D gene: -
clone size: few
V gene: TRBV6-1
CDR3 DNA: TGTGACAGCACCTCGGGTGGGGCAATGGCCGAGCATTACTTC
CDR3 protein: CDSTSGGAMAEHYF

J gene: TRBJ2-2
D gene: -
clone size: many
V gene: TRBV11-2
CDR3 DNA: TGTGCCAGCAGCTCGATAGGGGGAACCGGGGAGCTGTTTTTT
CDR3 protein: CASSSIGGTGELFF

J gene: TRBJ1-1
D gene: TRBD1
clone size: many
V gene: TRBV7-9
CDR3 DNA: TGTGCCAGCTACAGGACAGGGGAGAACACTGAAGCTTTCTTT
CDR3 protein: CASYRTGENTEAFF

J gene: TRBJ2-7
D gene: -
clone size: -
V gene: TRBV9
CDR3 DNA: TGTGCCAGCAGCGTTAGCGTGGCAGCCTACGATCAGTACTTC
CDR3 protein: CASSVSVAAYDQYF

J gene: TRBJ2-3
D gene: -
clone size: many
V gene: TRBV5-6
CDR3 DNA: TGTGCCAGCAGCTTAGGAGGGGGTAGGGCGCAGTATTTT
CDR3 protein: CASSLGGGRAQYF

J gene: TRBJ1-5
D gene: -
clone size: -
V gene: TRBV3-1
CDR3 DNA: TGTGCCAGCAGCTCAGGGAAGGATCAGCCCCAGCATTTT
CDR3 protein: CASSSGKDQPQHF

J gene: TRBJ2-3
D gene: -
clone size: few
V gene: TRBV6-1
CDR3 DNA: TGTGCCAGCATCGGGGTCGGCGGGCTAAATACGCAGTATTTT
CDR3 protein: CASIGVGGLNTQYF

J gene: TRBJ1-5
D gene: -
clone size: -
V gene: TRBV7-9
CDR3 DNA: TGTGCCAGCAGCTTAGGAGGAGATCAGCCCCAGCATTTT
CDR3 protein: CASSLGGDQPQHF

J gene: TRBJ2-5
D gene: TRBD1
clone size: many
V gene: TRBV20-1
CDR3 DNA: TGCAGTGCAAACTCCGGGACAGGGAATCAAGAGACCCAGTACTTC
CDR3 protein: CSANSGTGNQETQYF

J gene: TRBJ2-7
D gene: -
clone size: many
V gene: TRBV5-1
CDR3 DNA: TGCGCCAGCAGCTTGTATGATAACGAGCAGTACTTC
CDR3 protein: CASSLYDNEQYF

J gene: TRBJ1-2
D gene: -
clone size: -
V gene: TRBV3-1
CDR3 DNA: TGTGCCAGCAGTCATGTATGGGGCTACACCTTC
CDR3 protein: CASSHVWGYTF

J gene: TRBJ1-3
D gene: -
clone size: many
V gene: TRBV5-8
CDR3 DNA: TGTGCCAGCAGCGTACAGGGACTATCTGGAAACACCATATATTTT
CDR3 protein: CASSVQGLSGNTIYF

J gene: TRBJ2-1
D gene: -
clone size: few
V gene: TRBV24-1
CDR3 DNA: TGTGCCACCAGTTTGGGCGGGAAGAGGCCCTACAATGATCAGTTCTTC
CDR3 protein: CATSLGGKRPYNDQFF

J gene: TRBJ2-1
D gene: -
clone size: -
V gene: TRBV3-1
CDR3 DNA: TGTGCCAGCAGCCAACCGGCGGGATTATACAATGAGCAGTTCTTC
CDR3 protein: CASSQPAGLYNEQFF

J gene: TRBJ1-2
D gene: -
clone size: many
V gene: TRBV28
CDR3 DNA: TGTGCCAGCAGTTTAACGAGGGAGTACTATGGCTACACCTTC
CDR3 protein: CASSLTREYYGYTF

J gene: TRBJ2-5
D gene: TRBD1
clone size: many
V gene: TRBV12-3/TRBV12-4
CDR3 DNA: TGTGCCAGCAGCGCGACAGGGCGGGAGACCCAGTACTTC
CDR3 protein: CASSATGRETQYF

J gene: TRBJ2-1
D gene: -
clone size: -
V gene: TRBV20-1
CDR3 DNA: TGCAGTGCTAGAGCTCCAGGCCCGGGGGCTGAGTTCTTC
CDR3 protein: CSARAPGPGAEFF

J gene: TRBJ2-3
D gene: TRBD2
clone size: many
V gene: TRBV9
CDR3 DNA: TGTGCCAGCAGCCCCCGACTGGGGGGGAGGGTGGATACGCAGTATTTT
CDR3 protein: CASSPRLGGRVDTQYF

J gene: TRBJ2-2
D gene: TRBD1
clone size: many
V gene: TRBV20-1
CDR3 DNA: TGCAGTGCTAGAGGACAGGGGAAAGATCCTCTTTACGATAGGACCGGGGAGCTGTTTTTT
CDR3 protein: CSARGQGKDPLYDRTGELFF

J gene: TRBJ2-2
D gene: TRBD2
clone size: many
V gene: TRBV20-1
CDR3 DNA: TGCAGTGCTAGCCCCGGGACTAGCGGGTACACCGGGGAGCTGTTTTTT
CDR3 protein: CSASPGTSGYTGELFF

J gene: TRBJ2-1
D gene: TRBD2
clone size: many
V gene: TRBV27
CDR3 DNA: TGTGCCAGCAGTCTAGGACTAGCGAACTACAATGAGCAGTTCTTC
CDR3 protein: CASSLGLANYNEQFF

J gene: TRBJ1-2
D gene: TRBD1
clone size: -
V gene: TRBV28
CDR3 DNA: TGTGCCAGCAGCCCCGGACAGGGATATTGGGGCTACACCTTC
CDR3 protein: CASSPGQGYWGYTF